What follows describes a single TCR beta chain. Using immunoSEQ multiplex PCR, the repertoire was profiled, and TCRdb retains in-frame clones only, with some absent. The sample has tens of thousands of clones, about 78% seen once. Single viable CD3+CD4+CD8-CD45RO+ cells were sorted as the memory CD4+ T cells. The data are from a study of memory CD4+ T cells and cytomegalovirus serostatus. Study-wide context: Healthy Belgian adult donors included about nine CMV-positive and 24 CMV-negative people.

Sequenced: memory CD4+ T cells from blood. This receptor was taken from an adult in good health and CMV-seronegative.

DNA for the CDR3: TGTGCCAGCAGCCGAGGGGCTAGCGGCGACAATGAGCAGTTCTTC. It translates to CASSRGASGDNEQFF. The chain recombines TRBV6-1 with TRBJ2-1, with 7 bases lining up with TRBD2. Trimming at V came to 6 bases and at J to 5 bases, leaving 10 bases not matched to a gene. This CDR3 region has 15 residues. Germline V lookup: CDR1 MNHNS, CDR2 SASEGT.